This entry describes one TCR beta chain. The data were taken from a study of blood T cell repertoires in COVID-19. Overall study context: Samples came from the United States, Italy and Spain, spanning acute and convalescent COVID-19. Sources were T cells, B-cell-depleted T cells, or PBMCs; the material itself was cDNA or gDNA.

Libraries were prepared by immunoSEQ multiplex PCR; TCRdb keeps only in-frame clonotypes and omits some of them. In the table there are 26,000 or so clones, about 90% of which are singletons. The sample was peripheral blood. The TCR comes from a human donor in a cohort sampled during active COVID-19.

CDR3: CASSLDEGANTEAFF. Here the CDR3 DNA reads TGTGCCAGCAGCTTAGACGAGGGGGCGAACACTGAAGCTTTCTTT. The J gene is TRBJ1-1, the V gene TRBV11-2, with 7 bases aligning to TRBD1. The CDR3 is made up of 15 amino acids. Germline values: CDR1 SGHAT, CDR2 FQNNGV. J gave up 1 base and V 0 bases, and 2 bases lay outside the gene matches.